This T cell receptor beta chain was captured by sequencing in a study of PD-1 blockade in classical Hodgkin lymphoma. Trimming took off 1 base at V and 12 bases at J, with 17 bases between the two ends. Germline V lookup: CDR1 SGHTA, CDR2 FQGNSA. CDR3 length: 14 amino acids. Relapse after autologous stem cell transplantation occurred in every patient, and brentuximab vedotin exposure varied. Complete response, partial response or progressive disease was each patient's best response. Of note for this clone: Its specificity is not known.

Sequencing used immunoSEQ multiplex PCR; TCRdb keeps in-frame clones, though not all of them. The repertoire holds tens of thousands of clones, with about 71% as singletons. Study-wide findings and caveats: Repertoires differed for reasons still undefined, possibly disease activity or prior therapy. Lower baseline TCR diversity marked trial partial responders and progressors. CD8+ TCR diversity did not rise significantly by C4D1, unlike CD4+.

This sequence joins TRBV7-2 and TRBJ2-3, with unresolved D. The input for sequencing was peripheral blood mononuclear cells (PBMCs), taken at baseline. The clonotype originates from a human donor with classical Hodgkin lymphoma. The CDR3 region is CASSLGSLVISQYF. The CDR3 region has the DNA TGTGCCAGCAGCTTAGGTAGTCTAGTGATCTCCCAGTATTTT.